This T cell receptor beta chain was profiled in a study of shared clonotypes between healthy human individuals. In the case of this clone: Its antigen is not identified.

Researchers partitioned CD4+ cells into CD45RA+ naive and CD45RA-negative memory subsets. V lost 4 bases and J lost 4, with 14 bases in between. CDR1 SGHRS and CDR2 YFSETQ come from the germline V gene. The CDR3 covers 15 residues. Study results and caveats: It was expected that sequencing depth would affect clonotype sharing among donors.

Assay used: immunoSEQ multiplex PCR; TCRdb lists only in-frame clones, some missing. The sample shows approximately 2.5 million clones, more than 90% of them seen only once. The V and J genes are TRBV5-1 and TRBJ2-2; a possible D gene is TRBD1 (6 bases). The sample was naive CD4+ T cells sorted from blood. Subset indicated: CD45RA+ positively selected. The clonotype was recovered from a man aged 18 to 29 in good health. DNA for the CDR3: TGCGCCAGCAGCGGTGGAGGACAGCGCACCGGGGAGCTGTTTTTT. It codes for CASSGGGQRTGELFF.